This entry concerns a single TCR beta chain. The record originates from a study of shared clonotypes between healthy human individuals. Participating donors were healthy, HIV-negative adults free of recent acute infections or vaccinations. Per the germline V gene, CDR1 is MNHEY and CDR2 is SVGAGI. With 6 bases removed from V and 1 base from J, the gap between germline ends came to 13 bases. The CDR3 has 15 residues. The authors' processing: Without quality scores, immunoSEQ junctional reads could not be filtered like full-length reads. Profiling relied on immunoSEQ multiplex PCR, and the TCRdb table lists in-frame clones only, not all of them. The DNA was the basis for D and trimming; V, J and clone size are from that table. This table holds about 2.3 million clones, just over 90% found once.

The J gene is TRBJ1-5, the V gene TRBV6-5, with no clear D. The receptor's source is a man between 18 and 29 years old in good health. Some clones in this sample may be carry-over from other donors' samples. The specimen was naive CD4+ T cells from PBMCs. This sample's subset: CD45RA+ positively selected. This chain's CDR3 is CASRPSWGSNQPQHF. CDR3 in DNA: TGTGCCAGCAGACCCAGTTGGGGAAGCAATCAGCCCCAGCATTTT.